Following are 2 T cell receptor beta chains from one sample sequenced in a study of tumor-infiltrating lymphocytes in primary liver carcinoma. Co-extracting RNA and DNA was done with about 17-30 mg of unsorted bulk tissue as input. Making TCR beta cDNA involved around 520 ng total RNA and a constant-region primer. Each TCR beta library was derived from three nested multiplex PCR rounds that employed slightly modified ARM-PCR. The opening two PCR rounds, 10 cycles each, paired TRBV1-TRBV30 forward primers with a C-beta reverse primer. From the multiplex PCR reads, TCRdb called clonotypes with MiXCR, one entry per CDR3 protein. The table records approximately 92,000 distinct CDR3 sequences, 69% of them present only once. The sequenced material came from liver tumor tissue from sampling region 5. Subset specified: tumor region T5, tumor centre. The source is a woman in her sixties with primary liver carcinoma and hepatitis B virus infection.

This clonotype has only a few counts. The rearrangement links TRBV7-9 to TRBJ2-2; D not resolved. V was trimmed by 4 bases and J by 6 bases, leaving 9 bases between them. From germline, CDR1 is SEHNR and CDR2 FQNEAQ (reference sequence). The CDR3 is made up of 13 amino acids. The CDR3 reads CASSSTGAGELFF. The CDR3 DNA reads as TGTGCCAGCAGCTCTACTGGGGCCGGGGAGCTGTTTTTT.

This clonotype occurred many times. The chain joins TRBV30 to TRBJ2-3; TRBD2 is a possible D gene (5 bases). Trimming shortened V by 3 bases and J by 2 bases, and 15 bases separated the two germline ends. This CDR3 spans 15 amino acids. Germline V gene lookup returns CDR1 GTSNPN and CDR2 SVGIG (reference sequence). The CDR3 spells CAWSFEGFSTDTQYF. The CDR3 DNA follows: TGTGCCTGGAGCTTCGAGGGATTCTCCACAGATACGCAGTATTTT. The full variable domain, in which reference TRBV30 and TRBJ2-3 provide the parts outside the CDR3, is SQTIHQWPATLVQPVGSPLSLECTVEGTSNPNLYWYRQAAGRGLQLLFYSVGIGQISSEVPQNLSASRPQDRQFILSSKKLLLSDSGFYLCAWSFEGFSTDTQYFGPGTRLTVL.